The clone carrying this T cell receptor beta chain was detected a few times. Its antigen is undetermined. This specimen belongs to a study of T-cell reconstitution after alpha-beta-depleted transplantation in children. General study results and limits: By about two months after transplant, alpha-beta T cells reportedly arose from several hundred graft clones that had expanded. T cells produced anew were the main source of T-cell counts and diversity one year after transplant.

V lost 3 bases and J 3 bases, leaving 21 bases between the germline ends. CDR3 length equals 18 residues. The germline gives CDR1 MNHEY, CDR2 SVGAGI. The TCRbeta library was prepared with unique molecular identifiers. TCRdb passed the PCR reads through MiXCR, listing each CDR3 protein once. The data hold fewer than 750,000 distinct CDR3 sequences, with roughly 24% observed a single time. This sequence originates from a boy younger than two who had a stem cell transplant for acute myeloid leukemia, so the T cells may come from the graft donor. Material: PBMCs, mostly from graft donor cells, obtained 360 days after TCRalphabeta/CD19-depleted stem cell transplant. The rearrangement joins TRBV6-5 to TRBJ1-3; the D is unclear. The CDR3 DNA sequence: TGTGCCAGCAGTTATAGTTCATCAACCCGGCGTGGTGGAAACACCATATATTTT. Translation: CASSYSSSTRRGGNTIYF.